This TCR beta chain was captured in a study of cytomegalovirus exposure and HLA in healthy donors. At the level of the study: Researchers previously reported finding fewer than 140 million unique TCR beta sequences from 170 million or so T cells.

60 Vbeta and 13 Jbeta primers were used in PCR. Produced via immunoSEQ multiplex PCR; TCRdb's table is partial and in-frame only. The top ten clones hold approximately 2% of a sample with about 190,000 clones, 75% to 80% of them seen once. Study-wide findings and caveats: Accurate prediction of most subjects' HLA-A and HLA-B alleles from TCR beta sequences was reported. Altogether, about 160 TCR beta chains were recorded as cytomegalovirus-associated.

CDR1 and CDR2 from the germline V gene are SGHNT and YENEEA. The CDR3 is made up of 12 amino acids. Trimming left V 6 bases short and J 7 bases short, with 7 bases between. Whereas donors were nominally healthy upon sampling, unrecorded immune exposures were probable. Turning to this clone: Its antigen is not known.

This TCR derives from a woman aged 30 to 39 in good health and CMV-seropositive. The chain joins TRBV11-3 to TRBJ1-6, with D tentatively TRBD1 (5 bases). The sample taken for sequencing was PBMCs. CDR3 protein: CASRKGNSPLHF. CDR3 DNA: TGTGCCAGCAGGAAGGGGAATTCACCCCTCCACTTT.